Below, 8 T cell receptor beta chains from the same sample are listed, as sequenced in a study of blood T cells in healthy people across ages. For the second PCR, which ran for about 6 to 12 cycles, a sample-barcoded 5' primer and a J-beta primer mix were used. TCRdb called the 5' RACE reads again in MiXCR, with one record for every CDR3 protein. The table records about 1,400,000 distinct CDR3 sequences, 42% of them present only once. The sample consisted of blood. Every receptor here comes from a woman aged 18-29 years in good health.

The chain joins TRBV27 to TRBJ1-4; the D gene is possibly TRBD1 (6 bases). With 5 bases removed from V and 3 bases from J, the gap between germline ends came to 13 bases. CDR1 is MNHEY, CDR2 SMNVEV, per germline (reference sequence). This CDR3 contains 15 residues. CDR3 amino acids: CASSPTGSANEKLFF. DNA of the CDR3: TGTGCCAGCAGTCCCACAGGGTCGGCTAATGAAAAACTGTTTTTT.

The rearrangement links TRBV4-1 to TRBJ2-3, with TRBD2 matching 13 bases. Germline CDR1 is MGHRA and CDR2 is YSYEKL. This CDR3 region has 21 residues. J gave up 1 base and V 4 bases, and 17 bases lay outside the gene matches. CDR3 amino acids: CASSRGLGTSGIPGRTDTQYF. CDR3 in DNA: TGCGCCAGCAGCCGAGGCCTCGGGACTAGCGGGATCCCCGGCCGCACAGATACGCAGTATTTT.

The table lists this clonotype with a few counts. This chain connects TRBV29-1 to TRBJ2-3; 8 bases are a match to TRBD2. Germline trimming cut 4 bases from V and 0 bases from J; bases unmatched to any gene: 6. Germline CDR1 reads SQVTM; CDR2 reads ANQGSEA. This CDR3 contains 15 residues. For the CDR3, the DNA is TGCAGCGTTGCGGGGGGGAGACGAAGCACAGATACGCAGTATTTT. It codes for CSVAGGRRSTDTQYF.

CDR3 residues: CASSLGQTFSGNTIYF. The CDR3 DNA follows: TGTGCCAGCAGTCTTGGACAAACTTTCTCTGGAAACACCATATATTTT. The chain has TRBV6-2 or TRBV6-3 and TRBJ1-3; a weak D match, TRBD1 (5 bases). CDR1 is MNHEY, CDR2 SVGEGT, per germline. V lost 5 bases, J lost 0 bases, and 14 bases lay in between. The CDR3 has 16 amino acids.

The CDR3 region is CASSVDSREAYGYTF. DNA of the CDR3: TGTGCCAGTAGCGTAGACAGCCGGGAGGCCTATGGCTACACCTTC. The chain carries TRBV19 and TRBJ1-2; tentative D call: TRBD1 (5 bases). The V end was cut by 6 bases, the J end by 4 bases, with 18 bases between. The germline V gene has CDR1 LNHDA and CDR2 SQIVND (reference sequence). This CDR3 has 15 amino acids.

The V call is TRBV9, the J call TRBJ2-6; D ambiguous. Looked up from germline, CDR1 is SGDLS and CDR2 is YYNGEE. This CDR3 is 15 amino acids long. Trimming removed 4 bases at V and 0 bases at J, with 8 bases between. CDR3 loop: CASSKEASGANVLTF. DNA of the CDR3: TGTGCCAGCAGCAAAGAAGCCTCTGGGGCCAACGTCCTGACTTTC.

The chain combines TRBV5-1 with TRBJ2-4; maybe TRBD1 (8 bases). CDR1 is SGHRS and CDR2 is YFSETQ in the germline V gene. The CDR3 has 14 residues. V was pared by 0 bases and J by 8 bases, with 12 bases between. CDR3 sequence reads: CASSLAQGGDIQYF. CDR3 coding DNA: TGCGCCAGCAGCTTGGCACAGGGGGGGGACATTCAGTACTTC. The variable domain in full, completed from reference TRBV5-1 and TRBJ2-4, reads KAGVTQTPRYLIKTRGQQVTLSCSPISGHRSVSWYQQTPGQGLQFLFEYFSETQRNKGNFPGRFSGRQFSNSRSEMNVSTLELGDSALYLCASSLAQGGDIQYFGAGTRLSVL.

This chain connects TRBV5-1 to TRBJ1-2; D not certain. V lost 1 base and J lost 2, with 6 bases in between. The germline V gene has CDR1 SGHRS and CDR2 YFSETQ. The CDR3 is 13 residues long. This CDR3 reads CASSLSVNYGYTF. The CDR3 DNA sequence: TGCGCCAGCAGCTTGTCGGTGAACTATGGCTACACCTTC. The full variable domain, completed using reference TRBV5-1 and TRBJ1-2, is KAGVTQTPRYLIKTRGQQVTLSCSPISGHRSVSWYQQTPGQGLQFLFEYFSETQRNKGNFPGRFSGRQFSNSRSEMNVSTLELGDSALYLCASSLSVNYGYTFGSGTRLTVV.